This TCR beta chain was captured by sequencing in a study of T-cell memory formation after mild COVID-19. Turning to the study itself: TCR clusters were largely donor specific.

In germline, CDR1 is KGHSH, CDR2 LQKENI. V was clipped by 0 bases and J by 5 bases, with 13 bases between them. CDR3 length: 15 residues. Constant-segment-primed 5'RACE gave TCR alpha and TCR beta cDNA libraries with sample barcodes and UMIs. TCRdb redid the calling of the 5' RACE reads with MiXCR, one entry per CDR3 protein. The sample lists hundreds of thousands of distinct CDR3 sequences, 15% to 20% occurring once. This clonotype was detected a few times. This chain connects TRBV18 to TRBJ1-1; a weak D match, TRBD1 (6 bases). The TCR comes from an adult woman who had mild COVID-19 (a few samples of this study predate the infection). Cell type and time point are not known. Sequencing was done on a sample of PBMCs or a T cell subset sorted from them (not recorded which). CDR3 nucleotides: TGTGCCAGCTCACCACCTGGGGGGCTGGGTACTGAAGCTTTCTTT. Translating it yields CASSPPGGLGTEAFF.